This is a list of T cell receptor beta chains from one sample in a study of blood T cell repertoires in COVID-19. The table came from immunoSEQ multiplex PCR; TCRdb's copy has only in-frame clones and leaves some out. The sample shows around 98,000 clones, 70% to 85% of them seen only once. Sequences were obtained from peripheral blood. Receptors originate from a woman aged 60-75 years with acute or convalescent COVID-19. Each CDR3 is given with its conserved first and last residue. A D gene is named only where the DNA matches it firmly. Not all rows give a size; the values are once, few, many and, for expanded clones, a class.

D gene: TRBD1; V gene: TRBV2; J gene: TRBJ1-1; clone size: .; CDR3 DNA: TGTGCCAGCAGGCTGACAGGGGGCGTCACTGAAGCTTTCTTT; CDR3 protein: CASRLTGGVTEAFF
D gene: .; V gene: TRBV19; J gene: TRBJ1-5; clone size: .; CDR3 DNA: TGTGCCAGTAGTGCGTCAGACTCAAGGTACAATCAGCCCCAGCATTTT; CDR3 protein: CASSASDSRYNQPQHF
D gene: .; V gene: TRBV2; J gene: TRBJ1-2; clone size: once; CDR3 DNA: TGTGCCAGCAGCGATAGTAGGGCAGGGGCTAACTATGGCTACACCTTC; CDR3 protein: CASSDSRAGANYGYTF
D gene: TRBD2; V gene: TRBV5-4; J gene: TRBJ2-7; clone size: .; CDR3 DNA: TGTGCCAGCAGCTGGGCCGAACGGGGGGGGAGCTCCTACGAGCAGTACTTC; CDR3 protein: CASSWAERGGSSYEQYF
D gene: .; V gene: TRBV21-1; J gene: TRBJ1-5; clone size: .; CDR3 DNA: TGTGCCAGCATTGACAGGATGGGGCATCAGCCCCAGCATTTT; CDR3 protein: CASIDRMGHQPQHF
D gene: .; V gene: TRBV19; J gene: TRBJ1-1; clone size: .; CDR3 DNA: TGTGCCAGTGATACGAGGGTTAGCACTGAAGCTTTCTTT; CDR3 protein: CASDTRVSTEAFF
D gene: TRBD2; V gene: TRBV11-2; J gene: TRBJ2-3; clone size: .; CDR3 DNA: TGTGCCAGCAGCCAACGGCGGGGGGGCACAGATACGCAGTATTTT; CDR3 protein: CASSQRRGGTDTQYF
D gene: .; V gene: TRBV30; J gene: TRBJ1-2; clone size: .; CDR3 DNA: TGTGCCTGGAGTCGGTCAGGGATCTATGGCTACACCTTC; CDR3 protein: CAWSRSGIYGYTF
D gene: TRBD1; V gene: TRBV9; J gene: TRBJ2-7; clone size: .; CDR3 DNA: TGTGCCAGCACCCGTGGGGGACAGGGGAACGAGCAGTACTTC; CDR3 protein: CASTRGGQGNEQYF
D gene: TRBD2; V gene: TRBV6-5; J gene: TRBJ2-7; clone size: .; CDR3 DNA: TGTGCCAGCAGTTACCGGGGGGGTTCACTCTACGAGCAGTACTTC; CDR3 protein: CASSYRGGSLYEQYF
D gene: TRBD1; V gene: TRBV10-3; J gene: TRBJ1-5; clone size: few; CDR3 DNA: TGTGCCATCAGCCCCGGGCAGGGGGCAAGTCAGCCCCAGCATTTT; CDR3 protein: CAISPGQGASQPQHF
D gene: TRBD2; V gene: TRBV4-3; J gene: TRBJ2-1; clone size: .; CDR3 DNA: TGCGCCAGCAGCCCCGTCAACAGCGGGGGGATGAATGAGCAGTTCTTC; CDR3 protein: CASSPVNSGGMNEQFF
D gene: TRBD1; V gene: TRBV19; J gene: TRBJ1-2; clone size: .; CDR3 DNA: TGTGCCAGTAGTTCTTCACAGGGGGCGGGAGGCTACACCTTC; CDR3 protein: CASSSSQGAGGYTF
D gene: .; V gene: TRBV3-1/TRBV3-2; J gene: TRBJ2-7; clone size: .; CDR3 DNA: TGTGCCAGCAGCCGAACCTTGGGAGACTACGAGCAGTACTTC; CDR3 protein: CASSRTLGDYEQYF
D gene: TRBD2; V gene: TRBV19; J gene: TRBJ2-2; clone size: .; CDR3 DNA: TGTGCCAGTAGTAGACGGCTACTACAGCGGGGGGGCCAAGGGGAGCTGTTTTTT; CDR3 protein: CASSRRLLQRGGQGELFF
D gene: .; V gene: TRBV29-1; J gene: TRBJ1-1; clone size: .; CDR3 DNA: TGCAGCGTTGAAGGGGAAGGGGCTAACACTGAAGCTTTCTTT; CDR3 protein: CSVEGEGANTEAFF
D gene: TRBD1; V gene: TRBV6-6; J gene: TRBJ1-1; clone size: .; CDR3 DNA: TGTGCCAGCAGTGCCCCGGGACAGGGGCGGGCTGAAGCTTTCTTT; CDR3 protein: CASSAPGQGRAEAFF
D gene: .; V gene: TRBV19; J gene: TRBJ1-2; clone size: few; CDR3 DNA: TGTGCCAGTAGCCAGGAATTCTTCTATGGCTACACCTTC; CDR3 protein: CASSQEFFYGYTF
D gene: TRBD1; V gene: TRBV27; J gene: TRBJ2-7; clone size: .; CDR3 DNA: TGTGCCAGCAGATACCTTGACAGGGGTGACGAGCAGTACTTC; CDR3 protein: CASRYLDRGDEQYF
D gene: .; V gene: TRBV20-1; J gene: TRBJ1-2; clone size: .; CDR3 DNA: TGCAGTGCTTTGGAGGGGTATGGCTACACCTTC; CDR3 protein: CSALEGYGYTF
D gene: TRBD1; V gene: TRBV7-8; J gene: TRBJ1-5; clone size: .; CDR3 DNA: TGTGCCAGCAGCCCGACCCGACAGGGAGTGAATCAGCCCCAGCATTTT; CDR3 protein: CASSPTRQGVNQPQHF
D gene: .; V gene: TRBV30; J gene: TRBJ1-4; clone size: .; CDR3 DNA: TGTGCCTGGAGGTGGGGGGGCGTAAGCACTAATGAAAAACTGTTTTTT; CDR3 protein: CAWRWGGVSTNEKLFF
D gene: .; V gene: TRBV19; J gene: TRBJ1-5; clone size: .; CDR3 DNA: TGTGCCAGTAGTATTACCAGGTTCAATCAGCCCCAGCATTTT; CDR3 protein: CASSITRFNQPQHF
D gene: TRBD1; V gene: TRBV10-1; J gene: TRBJ1-5; clone size: .; CDR3 DNA: TGCGCCAGCAGCCCCGACAGGGCTCAAGGTCAGCCCCAGCATTTT; CDR3 protein: CASSPDRAQGQPQHF
D gene: TRBD2; V gene: TRBV11-3; J gene: TRBJ2-7; clone size: few; CDR3 DNA: TGTGCCAGCAGCCAAACTAGCGGGGGTTCCTCCGAGCAGTACTTC; CDR3 protein: CASSQTSGGSSEQYF
D gene: .; V gene: TRBV27; J gene: TRBJ1-2; clone size: .; CDR3 DNA: TGTGCCAGCAGTTTATTAGGCAGGATTAACTATGGCTACACCTTC; CDR3 protein: CASSLLGRINYGYTF
D gene: TRBD1; V gene: TRBV24-1; J gene: TRBJ2-2; clone size: .; CDR3 DNA: TGTGCCACCACCCAGACAGGGGGATACCCCGGGGAGCTGTTTTTT; CDR3 protein: CATTQTGGYPGELFF
D gene: .; V gene: TRBV30; J gene: TRBJ1-1; clone size: .; CDR3 DNA: TGTGCCTGGAGTGAGGGGTTAAGTGTCGCTGAAGCTTTCTTT; CDR3 protein: CAWSEGLSVAEAFF
D gene: TRBD1; V gene: TRBV13; J gene: TRBJ2-3; clone size: .; CDR3 DNA: TGTGCCAGCAGCTTTGGAACCGGGACAGGGGGCACAGATACGCAGTATTTT; CDR3 protein: CASSFGTGTGGTDTQYF
D gene: .; V gene: TRBV28; J gene: TRBJ2-7; clone size: .; CDR3 DNA: TGTGCCAGCAGACTTAGCCTTGCCACCTCCTACGAGCAGTACTTC; CDR3 protein: CASRLSLATSYEQYF
D gene: TRBD1; V gene: TRBV3-1/TRBV3-2; J gene: TRBJ1-2; clone size: .; CDR3 DNA: TGTGCCAGCAGCCAGCGGACAGGGAATTTCCCAAGTGGCTACACCTTC; CDR3 protein: CASSQRTGNFPSGYTF
D gene: .; V gene: TRBV3-1/TRBV3-2; J gene: TRBJ2-7; clone size: few; CDR3 DNA: TGTGCCAGCAGCCAAGCCTCCCCGGCTAGCCGCCCCTCCGAGCAGTACTTC; CDR3 protein: CASSQASPASRPSEQYF
D gene: .; V gene: TRBV30; J gene: TRBJ1-2; clone size: .; CDR3 DNA: TGTGCCAGCGGGCCTAACTATGGCTACACCTTC; CDR3 protein: CASGPNYGYTF
D gene: .; V gene: TRBV28; J gene: TRBJ2-7; clone size: once; CDR3 DNA: TGTGCCAGCAGTTCTCTTAAGAGGCCAACCTACGAGCAGTACTTC; CDR3 protein: CASSSLKRPTYEQYF
D gene: TRBD2; V gene: TRBV12-3/TRBV12-4; J gene: TRBJ2-7; clone size: .; CDR3 DNA: TGTGCCAGCAGTTCTAGCGGGGGTTACGAGCAGTACTTC; CDR3 protein: CASSSSGGYEQYF
D gene: TRBD1; V gene: TRBV5-4; J gene: TRBJ1-6; clone size: .; CDR3 DNA: TGTGCCAGCAGCCTGCAGGGGGCTAATTCACCCCTCCACTTT; CDR3 protein: CASSLQGANSPLHF
D gene: TRBD1; V gene: TRBV7-3; J gene: TRBJ1-2; clone size: once; CDR3 DNA: TGTGCCAGCAGCTTAACAGGACAGGGTTATGGCTACACCTTC; CDR3 protein: CASSLTGQGYGYTF
D gene: TRBD1; V gene: TRBV11-3; J gene: TRBJ2-7; clone size: .; CDR3 DNA: TGTGCCAGCAGCCATAAGAGACAGGGGGGATCAGACGAGCAGTACTTC; CDR3 protein: CASSHKRQGGSDEQYF
D gene: .; V gene: TRBV27; J gene: TRBJ1-5; clone size: .; CDR3 DNA: TGTGCCAGCCGACAGCTACCCGGGAATCAGCCCCAGCATTTT; CDR3 protein: CASRQLPGNQPQHF
D gene: .; V gene: TRBV12-3/TRBV12-4; J gene: TRBJ2-7; clone size: once; CDR3 DNA: TGTGCCAGCAGTTTCAGGGAATCCTACGAGCAGTACTTC; CDR3 protein: CASSFRESYEQYF
D gene: TRBD1; V gene: TRBV30; J gene: TRBJ1-2; clone size: .; CDR3 DNA: TGTGCCTGGAATCCCCGACAGGGCGCTAACTATGGCTACACCTTC; CDR3 protein: CAWNPRQGANYGYTF